Reported below is one T cell receptor beta chain. Its matching antigen is unknown. This entry comes from a study of blood T cells in healthy people across ages. Study-level findings and limits: Researchers report that TCR beta diversity correlated strongly with naive T cell percentage.

The CDR3 length is 14 residues. Germline V CDR1 and CDR2: SGHTA, FQGNSA. Trimming pared 5 bases from V and 4 bases from J, leaving 14 bases between. The donors, healthy Caucasians from Russia, were aged roughly 6 to 90. In each sample, at least 6 million PBMCs were isolated. A second 7 to 11 cycle PCR used barcoded and J-beta primers. A tag from a template-switch adaptor with 12 random nucleotides marked each cDNA molecule. One entry per CDR3 protein, called by TCRdb with MiXCR from the 5' RACE reads. The data show 550,000 to 750,000 distinct CDR3 sequences, 20% to 25% seen once. The sequence was collected from a man between 70 and 80 years old in good health. The chain employs TRBV7-2 and TRBJ1-2; D might be TRBD1 (5 bases). The sample taken for sequencing was blood. CDR3: CASSLPDSVYGYTF. The CDR3 nucleotides read TGTGCCAGCAGCCTTCCCGACAGTGTCTATGGCTACACCTTC.